This TCR beta chain came from a study of shared clonotypes between healthy human individuals (TCRdb year 2020). Regarding the study in general: Two women and a few men aged 18 to 49 years were included in the cohort. For each donor, CD4 naive and CD4 memory were each run on three plates, CD8 naive on two plates, and CD8 memory on one plate. To estimate repertoire size and how much clonotypes are shared between individuals, the study performed deep sequencing of blood TCR repertoires from a handful of healthy adults. To increase sequencing depth and limit assay-specific biases, TCR repertoire library preparation and sequencing were carried out by different laboratories using diverse techniques. Leukapheresis yielded between about 0.85 and 10 billion PBMCs per donor.

What the work shows at the level of the full study, not this receptor alone: The small number of donors limited the genetic and exposure-history diversity represented. Compared with non-shared clonotypes, clonotypes shared by all four sorted-subset donors had higher generation probabilities. Pairwise subsampling indicated that sequencing depth was expected to affect the degree of clonotype sharing among donors. Larger estimated clonotype richness was generally found for naive subsets than for memory subsets. Incomplete sequencing was indicated by rarefaction of sorted-subset datasets, despite the large sequencing depth. Across a few donors, 4.5% to 6.5% of naive CD4, around 3.3% of naive CD8, roughly 2.3% of memory CD4, and 0.3% to 0.45% of memory CD8 clonotypes were shared. Only blood was sampled, and tissue TCR repertoires likely differ from those in blood.

V was cut back by 2 bases and J by 3 bases, leaving a gap of 12 bases between them. From cysteine to phenylalanine, the CDR3 is 15 amino acids long. Only the CDR3 part of the read is kept: 45 bases, read in frame from the first base. The germline V gene supplies CDR1 SGHTS and CDR2 YDEGEE. Using the deep immunoSEQ assay, multiplex PCR amplified TCR CDR3 regions from genomic DNA. Extracted genomic DNA from each cell subset was spread evenly across all wells of several immunoSEQ 96-well plates, with each plate serving as a replicate. For sorted subsets, 200 to 250 ng genomic DNA, equal to 30,000 or so T cell genomes, was loaded into each replicate PCR. Purified libraries were measured with a Qubit 3.0 fluorometer, size-checked on a Bioanalyzer 2100, and measured again with the KAPA Library Quantification kit. Every immunoSEQ 96-well plate was sequenced on a dedicated single-read 150-cycle Illumina NextSeq 550 flow cell. On the authors' methods: Because only junctional sequences without quality scores were contained in the immunoSEQ output, filtering matching that applied to full-length reads could not be performed. Sequences were annotated with PyIR, a Python wrapper for IgBLAST v1.9, using IMGT germline references to assign V/J genes and CDR3. Reads were removed for weak V/J assignments (E-value above 1e-6), missing CDR3, stop codons, out-of-frame junctions, or ambiguous translated residues. V3J clonotypes were defined as sequences sharing an identical inferred V gene, J gene, and CDR3 amino acid sequence. Percentage overlap between repertoires was calculated by dividing the number of shared unique clonotypes by the size of the smaller repertoire. Richness of each repertoire was evaluated using RTK rarefaction, the Chao1 estimator, and Recon v2.1 estimates of unobserved clonotypes. Generation probabilities were computed with OLGA for all TCRbeta clonotypes obtained by the gDNA method from several donors. The clones in this table, taken by TCRdb from immuneACCESS, are in-frame only. Not every clone is retained; where verified, under half of the shortfall comes from an unresolved V gene, and the cause of the rest is unknown. D and trimming come from the DNA, and the V and J calls and clone size come from that table. Present in this sample are a few million clones, 85% to 95% of which were seen just once. More than 0.12% of the sample rests with the top ten.

On this clone: Which antigen it targets is not known. Qualities for individual bases were not recorded, and no much larger clone is one base off.

The donors were healthy, HIV-negative adults who had no recently reported acute infections or vaccinations. Every donor was a Caucasian adult residing in Nashville, Tennessee, USA. CD4+ T cells were enriched through magnetic negative selection, after which naive cells were positively selected on CD45RA and the remaining negative fraction served as the memory subset. Blood was collected by leukapheresis, and PBMCs were isolated by Ficoll-Histopaque density gradient centrifugation and then cryopreserved in liquid nitrogen vapor phase. Purity and quantity of every magnetically sorted T cell population were checked by analytical flow cytometry. From each sorted fraction, genomic DNA was isolated and quantified by UV absorbance on a Nanodrop 2000c.

The source is a man aged 18 to 35 in good health. The chain uses TRBV5-8 and TRBJ2-1; the D call is possibly TRBD1 or TRBD2, each sharing 5 bases. Specimen: naive CD4+ T cells sorted from blood. What this sample's cell subset or site label stands for: CD45RA+ positively selected. The DNA reads TGTGCCAGCAGCTTCGGCGAGGGGTACTACAATGAGCAGTTCTTC. Its translation reads: CASSFGEGYYNEQFF.